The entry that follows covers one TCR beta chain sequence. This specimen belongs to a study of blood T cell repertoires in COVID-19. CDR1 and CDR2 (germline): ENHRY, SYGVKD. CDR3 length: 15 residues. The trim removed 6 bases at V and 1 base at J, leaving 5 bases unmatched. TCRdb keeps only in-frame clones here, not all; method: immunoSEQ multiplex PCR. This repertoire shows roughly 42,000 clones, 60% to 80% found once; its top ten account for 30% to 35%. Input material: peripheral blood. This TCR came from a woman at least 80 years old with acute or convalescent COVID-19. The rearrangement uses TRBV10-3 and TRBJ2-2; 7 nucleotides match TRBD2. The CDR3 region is CAIRNSGMNTGELFF. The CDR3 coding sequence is TGTGCCATCAGGAACAGCGGGATGAACACCGGGGAGCTGTTTTTT.